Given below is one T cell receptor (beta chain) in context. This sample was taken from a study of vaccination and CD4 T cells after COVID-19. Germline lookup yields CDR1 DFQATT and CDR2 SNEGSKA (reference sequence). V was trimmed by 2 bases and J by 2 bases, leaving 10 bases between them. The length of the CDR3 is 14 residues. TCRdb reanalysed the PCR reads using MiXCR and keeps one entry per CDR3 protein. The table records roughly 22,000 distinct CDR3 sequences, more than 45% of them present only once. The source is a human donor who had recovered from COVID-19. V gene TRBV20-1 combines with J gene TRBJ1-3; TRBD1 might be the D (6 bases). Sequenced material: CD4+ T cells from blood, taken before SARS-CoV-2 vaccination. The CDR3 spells CSARRAGAGNTIYF. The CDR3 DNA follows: TGCAGTGCTAGAAGGGCAGGGGCTGGAAACACCATATATTTT.